Reported below is one T cell receptor (beta chain). This sample is drawn from a study of blood T cell repertoires in COVID-19. Study details: Samples taken during acute and convalescent COVID-19 were collected in the United States, Italy and Spain. PBMCs, B-cell-depleted T cells, or T cells provided the cDNA or gDNA that made up the material.

The V gene's germline CDR1 is SGHDT and CDR2 YYEEEE. The ends lost 2 bases at V and 6 bases at J; junction bases unmatched: 7. The CDR3 has 15 amino acids. As processed by the authors: Reference gene primer amplification yielded estimated nucleated cell counts. Sequencing used immunoSEQ multiplex PCR; TCRdb keeps in-frame clones, though not all of them. The V and J calls and clone size are taken from that table; D and trimming were inferred from the DNA. This table holds roughly 100,000 clones, about 89% found once. Source material: peripheral blood. The rearrangement joins TRBV5-6 to TRBJ1-2, with 10 bases that match TRBD1. The origin of this receptor is a human donor in a cohort sampled during active COVID-19. Here the CDR3 DNA reads TGTGCCAGCAGCTTCTCCCGGGACAGGGGTAATGGCTACACCTTC. It specifies CASSFSRDRGNGYTF.